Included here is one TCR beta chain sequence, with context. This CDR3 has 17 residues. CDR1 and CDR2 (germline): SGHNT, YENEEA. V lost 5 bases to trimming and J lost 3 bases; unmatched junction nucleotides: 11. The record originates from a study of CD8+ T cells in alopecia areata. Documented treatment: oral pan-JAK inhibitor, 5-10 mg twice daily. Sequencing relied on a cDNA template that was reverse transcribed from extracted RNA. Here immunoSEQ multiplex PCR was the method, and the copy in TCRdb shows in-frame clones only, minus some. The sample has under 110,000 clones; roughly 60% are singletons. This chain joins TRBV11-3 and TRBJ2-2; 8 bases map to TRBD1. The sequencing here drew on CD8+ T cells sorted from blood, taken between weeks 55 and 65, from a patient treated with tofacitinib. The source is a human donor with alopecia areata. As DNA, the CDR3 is TGTGCCAGCAGCAGGCCCAGGACAGGGTTTGACACCGGGGAGCTGTTTTTT. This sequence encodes CASSRPRTGFDTGELFF. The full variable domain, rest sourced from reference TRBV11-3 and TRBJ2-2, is EAGVVQSPRYKIIEKKQPVAFWCNPISGHNTLYWYLQNLGQGPELLIRYENEEAVDDSQLPKDRFSAERLKGVDSTLKIQPAELGDSAVYLCASSRPRTGFDTGELFFGEGSRLTVL.